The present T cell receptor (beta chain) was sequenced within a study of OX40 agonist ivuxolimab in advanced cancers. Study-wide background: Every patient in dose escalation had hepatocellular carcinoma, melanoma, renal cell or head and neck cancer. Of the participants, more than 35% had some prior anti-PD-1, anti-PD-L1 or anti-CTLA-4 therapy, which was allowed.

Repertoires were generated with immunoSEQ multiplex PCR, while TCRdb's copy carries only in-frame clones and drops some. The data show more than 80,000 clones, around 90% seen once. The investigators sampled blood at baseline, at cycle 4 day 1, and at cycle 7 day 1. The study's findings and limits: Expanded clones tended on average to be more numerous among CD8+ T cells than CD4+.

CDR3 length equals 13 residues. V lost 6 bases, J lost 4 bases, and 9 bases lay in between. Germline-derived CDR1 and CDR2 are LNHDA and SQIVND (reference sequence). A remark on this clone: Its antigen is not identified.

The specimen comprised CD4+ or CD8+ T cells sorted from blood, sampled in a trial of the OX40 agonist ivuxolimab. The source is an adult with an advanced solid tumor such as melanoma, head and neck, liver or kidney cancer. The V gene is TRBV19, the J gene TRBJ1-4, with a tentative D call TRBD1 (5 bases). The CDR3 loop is CASRRQFNEKLFF. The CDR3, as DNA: TGTGCCAGTAGGAGACAGTTTAATGAAAAACTGTTTTTT.